This passage covers 18 T cell receptor beta chains from one sample sequenced in a study of T cells in tuberculosis. Clones were sequenced by immunoSEQ multiplex PCR, and TCRdb holds only the in-frame ones, with some missing. Seen here are some 31,000 clones, 90% to 95% observed once, and the top ten hold roughly 2%. The sample was PBMCs. Receptor source: a donor aged 10-35 years with latent tuberculosis or without tuberculosis infection.

The V call is TRBV27, the J call TRBJ2-2; 9 bases match TRBD1. V trimming: 5 bases; J trimming: 4 bases; junction bases outside the gene matches: 5. The germline CDR1 and CDR2 sequences are MNHEY and SMNVEV (reference sequence). This CDR3 contains 15 residues. Written as DNA, the CDR3 is TGTGCCAGCAGTGGGACAGGGTGGGGCACCGGGGAGCTGTTTTTT. It encodes CASSGTGWGTGELFF.

This clone was counted a single time. The rearrangement links TRBV11-3 to TRBJ2-5, with 9 bases fitting TRBD2. Germline CDR1 SGHNT, CDR2 YENEEA. This CDR3 is built from 15 residues. V was clipped by 5 bases and J by 3 bases; unmatched bases: 7. CDR3 sequence (DNA): TGTGCCAGCAGCCCGGGTAGCGGGAGAGAAGAGACCCAGTACTTC. This sequence encodes CASSPGSGREETQYF.

This rearrangement joins TRBV10-3 to TRBJ2-7; tentatively, D is TRBD1 (5 bases). This CDR3 is 14 amino acids long. Trimming stripped 3 bases from V and 5 bases from J, with 14 bases between. Germline V gives CDR1 ENHRY, CDR2 SYGVKD. The CDR3 region is CAISDQGPSNEQYF. The DNA for the CDR3 is TGTGCCATCAGTGATCAGGGCCCGTCCAACGAGCAGTACTTC.

This chain links TRBV13 with TRBJ2-7; 8 bases map to TRBD1. This CDR3 contains 16 residues. Germline-derived CDR1 and CDR2 are PRHDT and FYEKMQ (reference sequence). V lost 3 bases to trimming and J lost 5 bases; unmatched junction nucleotides: 12. The CDR3 nucleotides are TGTGCCAGCAGCTTTATTTTAGCAGGACAGGGAAACGAGCAGTACTTC. Encoded protein: CASSFILAGQGNEQYF.

In nucleotides, the CDR3 is TGTGCCAGCAGTGACCCGGCGCGGATTGAAGCTTTCTTT. Residues: CASSDPARIEAFF. The V gene is TRBV6-4, the J gene TRBJ1-1; D remains unclear. Germline V gives CDR1 MRHNA, CDR2 SNTAGT. There are 13 residues in the CDR3. Trimming removed 2 bases from V and 7 bases from J, with 11 bases in between.

The V call is TRBV19, the J call TRBJ1-5; the match to TRBD1 covers 7 bases. This CDR3 is built from 16 residues. CDR1 and CDR2 (germline): LNHDA, SQIVND (reference sequence). After removal of 9 bases from V and 0 bases from J, the junction contained 11 bases not matched to a gene. The CDR3 DNA reads TGTGCCAGCGAGTTAAAAGGGGGCTATAGCAATCAGCCCCAGCATTTT. Protein: CASELKGGYSNQPQHF.

This chain connects TRBV19 to TRBJ2-6, with a tentative D call TRBD1 (6 bases). This CDR3 has 14 amino acids. Trimming took off 10 bases at V and 1 base at J, with 11 bases between the two ends. Germline CDR1 LNHDA, CDR2 SQIVND (reference sequence). The CDR3 region has the DNA TGTGCCACCCTACAGGGATCTGGGGCCAACGTCCTGACTTTC. This encodes CATLQGSGANVLTF.

The genes are TRBV6-1 and TRBJ2-1; weak D call: TRBD2 (5 bases). Trimming took 0 bases from V and 6 from J, leaving 18 bases between them. Germline CDR1 and CDR2: MNHNS and SASEGT. CDR3 length equals 17 residues. In DNA, the CDR3 is TGTGCCAGCAGTGAAGCTCCCCATGACTCCCGGGGCAATGAGCAGTTCTTC. Protein sequence: CASSEAPHDSRGNEQFF.

The chain couples TRBV18 to TRBJ1-1, with TRBD1 as a possible D gene (6 bases). The CDR3 length is 13 residues. CDR1 and CDR2 (germline): KGHSH, LQKENI. V lost 4 bases and J lost 3, with 9 bases in between. For the CDR3, the DNA is TGTGCCAGCTCACGGGGGGGCGACACTGAAGCTTTCTTT. This codes for CASSRGGDTEAFF. The full variable domain, its missing parts supplied by reference TRBV18 and TRBJ1-1, is NAGVMQNPRHLVRRRGQEARLRCSPMKGHSHVYWYRQLPEEGLKFMVYLQKENIIDESGMPKERFSAEFPKEGPSILRIQQVVRGDSAAYFCASSRGGDTEAFFGQGTRLTVV.

The CDR3 sequence: CASSLAAFSNYGYTF. The CDR3 nucleotides read TGTGCCAGCAGCCTTGCAGCGTTTTCTAACTATGGCTACACCTTC. The chain combines TRBV7-9 with TRBJ1-2; D is ambiguous. Germline-derived CDR1 and CDR2 are SEHNR and FQNEAQ (reference sequence). This CDR3 is built from 15 residues. Deletions cut 5 bases from V and 0 bases from J, with 13 bases between.

This rearrangement joins TRBV30 to TRBJ2-7, with no clear D. This CDR3 has 14 amino acids. Trimming removed 2 bases from V and 4 bases from J, with 15 bases in between. Germline V gene data show CDR1 as GTSNPN and CDR2 as SVGIG (reference sequence). CDR3 coding DNA: TGTGCCTGGAGTTCGAGAGTTCAAAAGTACGAGCAGTACTTC. Translating gives CAWSSRVQKYEQYF.

The chain links TRBV2 to TRBJ1-2; D gene unclear. The CDR3 has 13 residues. V was clipped by 1 base and J by 7 bases, with 10 bases between them. Germline CDR1 SNHLY, CDR2 FYNNEI. CDR3 protein: CASSEGRQRGYTF. In nucleotides, the CDR3 is TGTGCCAGCAGTGAAGGACGCCAGCGTGGCTACACCTTC.

The chain combines TRBV18 with TRBJ2-7; D is uncertain. CDR1 and CDR2 (germline): KGHSH, LQKENI. This CDR3 is built from 13 residues. Trimming left V 0 bases short and J 6 bases short, with 9 bases between. The DNA for the CDR3 is TGTGCCAGCTCACCACCAACTGAGAGCGAGCAGTACTTC. It yields the protein CASSPPTESEQYF.

The chain combines TRBV19 with TRBJ2-6; TRBD1 aligns across 10 bases. V dropped 1 base and J dropped 2; count of bases not matched to a gene: 8. The CDR3 totals 19 residues. CDR1 is LNHDA, CDR2 SQIVND, per germline (reference sequence). The CDR3 here is CASSIGGQGGVTGANVLTF. CDR3 nucleotide sequence: TGTGCCAGTAGTATAGGCGGACAGGGGGGTGTAACTGGGGCCAACGTCCTGACTTTC.

The chain recombines TRBV11-2 with TRBJ1-2; 7 positions agree with TRBD1. This CDR3 is built from 15 residues. The J segment lost 6 bases and the V segment lost 6 bases, leaving 13 bases of the junction unmatched. Germline assignment: CDR1 SGHAT and CDR2 FQNNGV. CDR3 residues: CASRRITGARDGYTF. In nucleotides, the CDR3 is TGTGCCAGCAGGCGAATTACAGGGGCCCGGGATGGCTACACCTTC.

The chain couples TRBV9 to TRBJ2-4; 8 bases align to TRBD2. This CDR3 spans 16 amino acids. V was pared by 4 bases and J by 6 bases, with 12 bases of the junction left unmatched. Germline CDR1 is SGDLS and CDR2 is YYNGEE. In nucleotides, the CDR3 is TGTGCCAGCAGCCCGGGGGGGCCCCTTCGAGGAAACATTCAGTACTTC. Translated: CASSPGGPLRGNIQYF.

V gene TRBV5-7 combines with J gene TRBJ1-1, with D maybe TRBD1 (5 bases). TRBV5-7 is classed as an ORF, of uncertain function. V was cut by 2 bases and J by 5 bases, with 16 bases left in between. CDR3 length: 15 residues. CDR3 loop: CASSFYPRVRTEAFF. The CDR3 DNA follows: TGTGCCAGCAGCTTCTATCCCAGGGTGAGGACTGAAGCTTTCTTT.

This chain uses TRBV7-9 with TRBJ2-2; D gene ambiguous. CDR3 size: 15 residues. V was shortened by 8 bases and J by 7 bases, with 20 bases between the two germline ends. Germline assignment: CDR1 SEHNR and CDR2 FQNEAQ (reference sequence). The CDR3: CASLSAGRRVGELFF. The CDR3 DNA follows: TGTGCCAGCCTTTCGGCAGGAAGACGCGTCGGGGAGCTGTTTTTT. The whole variable domain, remainder taken from reference TRBV7-9 and TRBJ2-2, is DTGVSQNPRHKITKRGQNVTFRCDPISEHNRLYWYRQTLGQGPEFLTYFQNEAQLEKSRLLSDRFSAERPKGSFSTLEIQRTEQGDSAMYLCASLSAGRRVGELFFGEGSRLTVL.